This T cell receptor (gamma chain) was identified during a study of Vδ1+ human thymocytes. Findings and limits, study-wide: Despite high sort purity, about 19% of thymic T cell receptor delta sequences were Vdelta2. The authors advised highly purified populations and single-cell validation. Thymic TRG and TRD repertoires appeared highly polyclonal, with Gaussian CDR3 length distributions.

Trimming cost V 1 base and J 7 bases; bases outside gene matches: 4. The CDR3 consists of 12 residues. Germline V gene data show CDR1 as VENAVY and CDR2 as YDSYNSRV. In the case of this clone: Antigen: not known. Distinct nucleotide sequences in the sample also encode this CDR3.

RNA was extracted from the cells and then reverse transcribed. Pooled V-gene forward primers with one constant-region reverse primer generated the CDR3 amplicons by multiplex PCR. TCRdb reran clone calling via CATT on the multiplex PCR reads. The data show some 37,000 gamma-chain clones, 20% to 25% seen once. The sorted cells were CD3+ Vdelta1+ Vdelta2- thymocytes from alphabeta-depleted thymus. Between roughly 98% and 99.6% of sorted thymocytes were Vdelta1+. The TCR was taken from a girl under three years old who had congenital heart surgery. Sequencing was carried out using Vdelta1+ gamma-delta thymocytes from the thymus. Described subset: FACS-sorted CD3+ TCRalphabeta- TCRVdelta1+ TCRVdelta2- thymocytes. The chain combines TRGV8 with TRGJ1 or TRGJ2. CDR3 DNA sequence: TGTGCCACCTGGGATAGTGGGTATAAGAAACTCTTT. Protein sequence: CATWDSGYKKLF.